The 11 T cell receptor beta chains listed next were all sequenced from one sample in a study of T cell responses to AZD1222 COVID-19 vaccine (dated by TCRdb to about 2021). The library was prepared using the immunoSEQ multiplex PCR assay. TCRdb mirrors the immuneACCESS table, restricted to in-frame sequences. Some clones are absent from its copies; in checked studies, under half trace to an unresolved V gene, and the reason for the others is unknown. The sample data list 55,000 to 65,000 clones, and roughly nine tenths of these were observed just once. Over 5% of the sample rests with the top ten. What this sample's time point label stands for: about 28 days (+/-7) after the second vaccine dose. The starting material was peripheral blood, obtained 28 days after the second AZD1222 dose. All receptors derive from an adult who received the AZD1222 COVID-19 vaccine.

For the CDR3, the DNA is TGTGCCAGCAGCTTAAGCGGGGGCAGAGGAGAGACCCAGTACTTC. Translation gives CASSLSGGRGETQYF. The chain uses TRBV7-6 and TRBJ2-5, with 8 bases lining up with TRBD2. The CDR3 loop spans 15 amino acids. V lost 2 bases to trimming and J lost 4 bases; unmatched junction nucleotides: 6. Germline V lookup: CDR1 SGHVS, CDR2 FNYEAQ.

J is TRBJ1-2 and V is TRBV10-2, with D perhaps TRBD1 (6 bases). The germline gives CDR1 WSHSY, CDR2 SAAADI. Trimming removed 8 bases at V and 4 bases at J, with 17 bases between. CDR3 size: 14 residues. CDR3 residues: CASWSWQGIYGYTF. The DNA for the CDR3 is TGCGCCAGCTGGTCCTGGCAGGGGATCTATGGCTACACCTTC.

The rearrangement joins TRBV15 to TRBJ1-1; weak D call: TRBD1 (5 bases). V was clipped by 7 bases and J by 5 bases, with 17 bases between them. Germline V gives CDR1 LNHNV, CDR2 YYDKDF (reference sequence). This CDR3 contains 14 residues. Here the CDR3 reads CATNPGQGGTEAFF. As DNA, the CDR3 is TGTGCCACCAACCCCGGGCAGGGAGGGACTGAAGCTTTCTTT.

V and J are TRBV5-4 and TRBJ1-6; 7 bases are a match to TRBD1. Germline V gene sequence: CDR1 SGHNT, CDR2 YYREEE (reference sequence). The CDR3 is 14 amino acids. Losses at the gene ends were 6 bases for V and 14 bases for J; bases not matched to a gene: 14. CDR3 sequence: CASKPDRSLGALHF. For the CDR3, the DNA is TGTGCCAGCAAGCCGGACAGGTCCCTTGGGGCCCTCCACTTT.

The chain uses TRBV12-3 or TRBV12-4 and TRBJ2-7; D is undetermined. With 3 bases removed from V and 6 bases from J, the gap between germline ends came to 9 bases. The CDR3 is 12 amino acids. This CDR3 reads CASSFPIGEQYF. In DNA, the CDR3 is TGTGCCAGCAGTTTCCCTATCGGCGAGCAGTACTTC.

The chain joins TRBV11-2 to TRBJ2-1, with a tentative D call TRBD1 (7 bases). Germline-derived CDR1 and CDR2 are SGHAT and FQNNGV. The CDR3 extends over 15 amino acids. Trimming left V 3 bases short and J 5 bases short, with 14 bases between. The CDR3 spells CASSFAGQINNEQFF. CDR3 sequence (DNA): TGTGCCAGCAGCTTTGCGGGACAGATAAACAATGAGCAGTTCTTC.

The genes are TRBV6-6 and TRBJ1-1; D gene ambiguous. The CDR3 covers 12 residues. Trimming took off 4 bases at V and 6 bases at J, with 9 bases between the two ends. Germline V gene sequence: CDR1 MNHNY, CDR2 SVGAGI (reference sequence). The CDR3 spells CASSFPRAEAFF. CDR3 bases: TGTGCCAGCAGTTTTCCGCGGGCTGAAGCTTTCTTT.

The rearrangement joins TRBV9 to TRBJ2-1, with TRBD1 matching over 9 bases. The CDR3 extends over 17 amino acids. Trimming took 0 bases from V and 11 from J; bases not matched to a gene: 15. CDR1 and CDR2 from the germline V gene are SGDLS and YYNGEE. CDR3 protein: CASSVARSGQGPGQQFF. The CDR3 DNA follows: TGTGCCAGCAGCGTAGCCCGATCGGGACAGGGACCCGGTCAGCAGTTCTTC.

CDR3 in amino acids: CASRLAGAPSNEQFF. The CDR3 DNA follows: TGTGCCAGCAGACTAGCGGGAGCTCCTTCCAATGAGCAGTTCTTC. The chain combines TRBV27 with TRBJ2-1; 11 nucleotides align to TRBD2. The V segment lost 6 bases and the J segment 6 bases; nucleotides outside the gene matches: 7. The CDR3 runs 15 residues. Germline V CDR1 and CDR2: MNHEY, SMNVEV (reference sequence).

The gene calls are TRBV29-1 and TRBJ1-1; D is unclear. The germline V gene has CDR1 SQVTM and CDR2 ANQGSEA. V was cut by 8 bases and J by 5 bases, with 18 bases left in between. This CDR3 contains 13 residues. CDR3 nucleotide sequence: TGCAGCATTCGGGTGAGAGAAGGGACTGAAGCTTTCTTT. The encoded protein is CSIRVREGTEAFF.

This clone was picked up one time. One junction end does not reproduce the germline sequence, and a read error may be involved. The CDR3 DNA is TGTGCTAGCAGCAGCGAACAGGGGTACGAGCAGTACTTC. Translated: CASSSEQGYEQYF. This sequence joins TRBV7-7 and TRBJ2-7, with 7 positions matching TRBD1. Germline assignment: CDR1 SSHAT and CDR2 FNYEAQ (reference sequence). The CDR3 covers 13 residues.